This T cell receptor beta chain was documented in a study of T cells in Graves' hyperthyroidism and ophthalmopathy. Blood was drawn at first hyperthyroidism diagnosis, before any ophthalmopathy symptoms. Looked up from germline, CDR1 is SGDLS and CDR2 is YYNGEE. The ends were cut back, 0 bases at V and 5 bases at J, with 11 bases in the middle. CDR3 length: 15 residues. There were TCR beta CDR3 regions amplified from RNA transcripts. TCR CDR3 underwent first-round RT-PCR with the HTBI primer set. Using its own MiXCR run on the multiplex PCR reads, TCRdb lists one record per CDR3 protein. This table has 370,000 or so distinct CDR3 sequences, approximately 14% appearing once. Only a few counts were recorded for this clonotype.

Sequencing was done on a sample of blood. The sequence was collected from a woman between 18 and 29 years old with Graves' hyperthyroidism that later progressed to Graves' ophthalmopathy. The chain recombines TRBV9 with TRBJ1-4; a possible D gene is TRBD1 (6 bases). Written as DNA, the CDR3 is TGTGCCAGCAGCGTAGGGGGGGGCTTCAATGAAAAACTGTTTTTT. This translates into CASSVGGGFNEKLFF.